The source of this T cell receptor (beta chain) is a study of cytomegalovirus exposure and HLA in healthy donors. Concerning this clone: Other DNA sequences in this sample translate to the same CDR3.

CDR1 MNHNS and CDR2 SASEGT come from the germline V gene. This CDR3 has 18 residues. V lost 1 base to trimming and J lost 1 base; unmatched junction nucleotides: 7. A multiplex PCR was run with 60 Vbeta primers and 13 Jbeta primers. Only in-frame clones appear in the TCRdb table, and some are missing; sequencing was by immunoSEQ multiplex PCR. The sample yields around 150,000 clones, just under 65% seen once. This sequence joins TRBV6-1 and TRBJ2-5; TRBD1 matches at 12 bases. The sequence was collected from a woman aged 55-70 years in good health and CMV-seropositive. The sample was PBMCs. CDR3 in amino acids: CASSEEGQGAPSQETQYF. The CDR3 region has the DNA TGTGCCAGCAGTGAAGAGGGACAGGGGGCTCCGAGCCAAGAGACCCAGTACTTC.